This entry describes one T cell receptor (beta chain). Those enrolled in Seattle joined during active infection and were followed longitudinally afterward. V dropped 8 bases and J dropped 4 bases, with 8 bases sitting between them. Germline V gene data show CDR1 as SGHTA and CDR2 as FQGNSA. This CDR3 has 11 residues. This specimen comes from a study of blood T cell repertoires in COVID-19. Looking at the study overall: Nucleic acid was either cDNA or gDNA, and it came from T cells, B-cell-depleted T cells, or PBMCs.

Libraries were prepared by immunoSEQ multiplex PCR; TCRdb keeps only in-frame clonotypes and omits some of them. This table has 220,000 or so clones, 70% to 90% appearing once. Sequencing was done on a sample of peripheral blood. The gene calls are TRBV7-2 and TRBJ1-2; D is unresolved. This clonotype was sampled from a woman in her fifties or sixties with COVID-19, enrolled during active disease. This CDR3 reads CASGEGYGYTF. The CDR3 DNA is TGTGCCAGCGGGGAGGGCTATGGCTACACCTTC.